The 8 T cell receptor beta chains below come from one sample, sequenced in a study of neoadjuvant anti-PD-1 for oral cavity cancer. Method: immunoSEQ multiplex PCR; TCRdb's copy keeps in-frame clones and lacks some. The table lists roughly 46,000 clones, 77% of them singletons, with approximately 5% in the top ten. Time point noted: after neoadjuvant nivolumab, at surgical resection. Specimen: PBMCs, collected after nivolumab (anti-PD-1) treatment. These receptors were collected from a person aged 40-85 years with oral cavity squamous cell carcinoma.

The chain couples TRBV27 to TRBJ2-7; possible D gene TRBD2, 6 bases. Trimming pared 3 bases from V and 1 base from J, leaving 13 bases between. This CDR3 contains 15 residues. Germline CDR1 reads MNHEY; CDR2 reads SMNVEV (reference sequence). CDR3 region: CASSFGTGESYEQYF. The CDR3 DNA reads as TGTGCCAGCAGTTTTGGAACGGGAGAGTCCTACGAGCAGTACTTC.

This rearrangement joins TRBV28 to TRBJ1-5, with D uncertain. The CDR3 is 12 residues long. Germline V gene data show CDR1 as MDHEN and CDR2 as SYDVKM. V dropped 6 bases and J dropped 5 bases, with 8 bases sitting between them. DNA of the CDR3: TGTGCCAGCAGGTCTTTTGATCAGCCCCAGCATTTT. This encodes CASRSFDQPQHF.

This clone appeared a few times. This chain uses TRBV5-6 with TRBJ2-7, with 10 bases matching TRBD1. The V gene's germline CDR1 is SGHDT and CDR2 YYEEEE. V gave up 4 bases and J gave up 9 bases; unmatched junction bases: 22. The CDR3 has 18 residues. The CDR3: CASSPGTGATRTQFVQYF. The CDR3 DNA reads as TGTGCCAGCAGCCCTGGGACAGGGGCCACTAGGACTCAGTTCGTGCAGTACTTC.

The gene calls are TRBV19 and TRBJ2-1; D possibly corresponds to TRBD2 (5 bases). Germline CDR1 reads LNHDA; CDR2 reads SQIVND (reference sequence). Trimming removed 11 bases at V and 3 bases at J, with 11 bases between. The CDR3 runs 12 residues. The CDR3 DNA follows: TGTGCCTCGGGGTCAGTCTACAATGAGCAGTTCTTC. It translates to CASGSVYNEQFF.

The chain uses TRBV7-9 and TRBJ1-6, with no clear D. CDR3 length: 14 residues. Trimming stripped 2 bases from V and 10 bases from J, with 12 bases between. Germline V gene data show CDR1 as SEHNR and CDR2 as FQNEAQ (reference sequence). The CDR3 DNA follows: TGTGCCAGCAGCTTAACGATGGAGGGATCACCCCTCCACTTT. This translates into CASSLTMEGSPLHF.

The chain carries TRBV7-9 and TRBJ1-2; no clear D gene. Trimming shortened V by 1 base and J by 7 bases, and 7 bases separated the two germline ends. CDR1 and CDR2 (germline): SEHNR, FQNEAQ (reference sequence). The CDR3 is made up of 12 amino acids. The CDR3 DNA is TGTGCCAGCAGCTTAGAAGCAGGTGGCTACACCTTC. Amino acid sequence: CASSLEAGGYTF.

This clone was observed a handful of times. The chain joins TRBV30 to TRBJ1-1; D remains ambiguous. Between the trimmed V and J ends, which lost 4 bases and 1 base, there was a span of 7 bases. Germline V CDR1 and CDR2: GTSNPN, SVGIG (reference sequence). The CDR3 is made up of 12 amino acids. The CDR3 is CAWILGNTEAFF. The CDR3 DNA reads TGTGCCTGGATATTGGGGAACACTGAAGCTTTCTTT. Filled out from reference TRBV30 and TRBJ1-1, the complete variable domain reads SQTIHQWPATLVQPVGSPLSLECTVEGTSNPNLYWYRQAAGRGLQLLFYSVGIGQISSEVPQNLSASRPQDRQFILSSKKLLLSDSGFYLCAWILGNTEAFFGQGTRLTVV.

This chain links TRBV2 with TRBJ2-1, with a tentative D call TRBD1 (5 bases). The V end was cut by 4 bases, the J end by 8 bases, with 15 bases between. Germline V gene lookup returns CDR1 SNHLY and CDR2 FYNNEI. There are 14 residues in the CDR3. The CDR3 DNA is TGTGCCAGCAGTGTATTCCAGGGATTGGATGAGCAGTTCTTC. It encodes CASSVFQGLDEQFF.